This TCR beta chain was recorded in a study of tissue T cells after allogeneic stem cell transplantation. Study results and caveats: Tissue-detected TCR repertoire was only partly captured by blood and spleen T cells. The study did not identify alloreactive or antigen-specific tissue TCRs, and some clones might be persisting host cells.

Germline CDR1 KGHPV, CDR2 FQNQEV (reference sequence). Between the trimmed V and J ends, which lost 2 bases and 0 bases, there was a span of 8 bases. The CDR3 totals 15 residues. Clones were sequenced by immunoSEQ multiplex PCR, and TCRdb holds only the in-frame ones, with some missing. Here the sample spans around 1,300 clones, around 60% being singletons. The time point is: mouse harvest day 7 after allogeneic transplant. The graft held 10^6 splenic CD5+ T cells and 10^7 T-cell-depleted bone marrow cells. B6 (H2b) cells into BALB/c (H2d) mice; tissues taken at day 7 or 14. Concerning this clone itself: Its antigen remains unknown. The genes are named according to mouse. The read halts 1 residue ahead of the CDR3 end, with the missing end drawn from the germline J gene.

The clonotype comes from a female BALB/c mouse given C57BL/6 T cells with graft-versus-host disease after an allogeneic hematopoietic cell transplant. V and J are TRBV26 and TRBJ1-3; D unresolved. Sequenced material: liver tissue. The sequenced CDR3 bases are TGTGCCAGCAGTCTGACAAAACTTTCTGGAAATACGCTCTAT. Amino acids: CASSLTKLSGNTLY. The whole CDR3 sequence is CASSLTKLSGNTLYF.